These 18 T cell receptor beta chains share one sample of origin, sequenced in a study of cytomegalovirus exposure and HLA in healthy donors (dated by TCRdb to 2015 to 2018). The library was generated by the immunoSEQ multiplex PCR assay. For the multiplex PCR, a mixture combining 60 forward primers for TCR Vbeta segments and 13 reverse primers for TCR Jbeta segments was used. TCRdb carries this immuneACCESS record with in-frame sequences only. Its versions omit some clonotypes, under half of them owing to an unresolved V gene in the studies checked, with the rest unexplained. In all, the sample holds about 140,000 clones, and around 79% of those were seen once. The ten largest clones represent around 3% of the sample. Sequencing was performed on PBMCs. All receptors derive from a female donor in good health and CMV-seronegative.

CDR3 region: CATSRVYGVGEKLFF. DNA of the CDR3: TGTGCCACCAGCAGAGTATACGGGGTTGGCGAAAAACTGTTTTTT. The chain recombines TRBV15 with TRBJ1-4; no firm D call. V was cut by 1 base and J by 8 bases, with 14 bases left in between. This CDR3 region has 15 residues. The V gene's germline CDR1 is LNHNV and CDR2 YYDKDF (reference sequence). Based on the CDR3 plus reference TRBV15 and TRBJ1-4, the full variable domain is DAMVIQNPRYQVTQFGKPVTLSCSQTLNHNVMYWYQQKSSQAPKLLFHYYDKDFNNEADTPDNFQSRRPNTSFCFLDIRSPGLGDTAMYLCATSRVYGVGEKLFFGSGTQLSVL.

This chain links TRBV29-1 with TRBJ2-1; 12 nucleotides line up with TRBD2. With 6 bases clipped from V and 0 bases from J, the junction kept 6 bases outside the gene matches. The CDR3 contains 16 residues. Germline V CDR1 and CDR2: SQVTM, ANQGSEA. The CDR3 protein is CSVDGLAGISYNEQFF. The CDR3 nucleotides are TGCAGCGTGGACGGACTAGCGGGGATCTCCTACAATGAGCAGTTCTTC.

The chain uses TRBV29-1 and TRBJ1-2; 8 bases are a match to TRBD1. V gave up 7 bases and J gave up 6 bases; unmatched junction bases: 7. The CDR3 contains 12 residues. Germline loops: CDR1 SQVTM, CDR2 ANQGSEA. The DNA for the CDR3 is TGCAGCGACACCAGGGGGCCCCATGGCTACACCTTC. This codes for CSDTRGPHGYTF.

This clone was seen once. The rearrangement uses TRBV4-3 and TRBJ1-2; D remains ambiguous. CDR1 and CDR2 (germline): LGHNA, YSLEER. The length of the CDR3 is 13 residues. Trimming pared 2 bases from V and 1 base from J, leaving 5 bases between. CDR3 loop: CASSQFRNYGYTF. CDR3 DNA: TGCGCCAGCAGCCAATTTCGTAACTATGGCTACACCTTC.

This clone has just one count. This rearrangement joins TRBV6-6 to TRBJ1-1, with D perhaps matching TRBD1 (5 bases). CDR1 is MNHNY, CDR2 SVGAGI, per germline (reference sequence). V shed 9 bases and J shed 2 bases, with 13 bases lying between them. CDR3 length: 13 amino acids. The CDR3: CASAATVNTEAFF. CDR3 nucleotides: TGTGCCAGTGCCGCGACAGTCAACACTGAAGCTTTCTTT.

The table lists this clone with a few counts. The rearrangement links TRBV28 to TRBJ1-6; D gene ambiguous. Deletions cut 8 bases from V and 12 bases from J, with 11 bases between. The V gene's germline CDR1 is MDHEN and CDR2 SYDVKM. The CDR3 has 11 amino acids. The CDR3: CASALSGPLHF. CDR3 sequence (DNA): TGTGCCAGCGCCCTGAGCGGACCCCTCCACTTT. The full variable domain, with the rest looked up from reference TRBV28 and TRBJ1-6, is DVKVTQSSRYLVKRTGEKVFLECVQDMDHENMFWYRQDPGLGLRLIYFSYDVKMKEKGDIPEGYSVSREKKERFSLILESASTNQTSMYLCASALSGPLHFGNGTRLTVT.

The chain links TRBV7-2 to TRBJ2-1; TRBD2 matches at 13 bases. Trimming at V came to 2 bases and at J to 5 bases, leaving 6 bases not matched to a gene. The CDR3 spans 17 residues. CDR1 and CDR2 (germline): SGHTA, FQGNSA. CDR3 DNA: TGTGCCAGCAGCTTATTCCGAGGACTAGCGGGAGACAATGAGCAGTTCTTC. Protein product: CASSLFRGLAGDNEQFF. Filled out from reference TRBV7-2 and TRBJ2-1, the complete variable domain reads GAGVSQSPSNKVTEKGKDVELRCDPISGHTALYWYRQSLGQGLEFLIYFQGNSAPDKSGLPSDRFSAERTGGSVSTLTIQRTQQEDSAVYLCASSLFRGLAGDNEQFFGPGTRLTVL.

The chain uses TRBV9 and TRBJ2-7, with TRBD2 matching over 9 bases. Germline V lookup: CDR1 SGDLS, CDR2 YYNGEE. The CDR3 spans 16 residues. Unmatched junction bases numbered 7, after V lost 0 bases and J lost 3 bases. For the CDR3, the DNA is TGTGCCAGCAGCGTAGGGAGGGGGCGGGAGGGCTACGAGCAGTACTTC. Amino acids: CASSVGRGREGYEQYF.

The chain combines TRBV27 with TRBJ1-2; 8 bases are a match to TRBD1. Germline loops: CDR1 MNHEY, CDR2 SMNVEV (reference sequence). Germline trimming cut 6 bases from V and 0 bases from J; bases unmatched to any gene: 6. The CDR3 sequence is 15 residues long. The CDR3 DNA reads TGTGCCAGCAGAGCCCAGGGGGCCGCTAACTATGGCTACACCTTC. Translated: CASRAQGAANYGYTF.

CDR3 in amino acids: CASSPRWLAGEETQYF. CDR3 coding DNA: TGTGCCAGCAGCCCCCGGTGGCTAGCGGGAGAAGAGACCCAGTACTTC. This chain uses TRBV7-2 with TRBJ2-5; TRBD2 matches at 10 bases. The CDR3 runs to 16 residues. Germline CDR1 reads SGHTA; CDR2 reads FQGNSA. J was trimmed by 3 bases and V by 5 bases; bases with no gene match: 9.

The rearrangement joins TRBV30 to TRBJ1-4; D call uncertain. Per germline, CDR1 GTSNPN and CDR2 SVGIG (reference sequence). V shed 1 base and J shed 0 bases, with 15 bases lying between them. This CDR3 is built from 17 residues. The CDR3 loop is CAWSDPRQDATNEKLFF. The CDR3, as DNA: TGTGCCTGGAGTGACCCTCGACAAGATGCAACTAATGAAAAACTGTTTTTT.

The rearrangement links TRBV7-2 to TRBJ2-3; 7 bases are a match to TRBD1. The CDR3 length is 16 residues. Germline trimming cut 5 bases from V and 4 bases from J; bases unmatched to any gene: 12. Germline V gene sequence: CDR1 SGHTA, CDR2 FQGNSA. The CDR3, as DNA: TGTGCCAGCAGCCGACAGGGTACGGTCGGGCCAGATACGCAGTATTTT. It yields the protein CASSRQGTVGPDTQYF.

The V and J genes are TRBV4-1 and TRBJ2-7, with no clear D. Looked up from germline, CDR1 is MGHRA and CDR2 is YSYEKL. V lost 5 bases and J 4 bases, leaving 18 bases between the germline ends. This CDR3 spans 15 amino acids. The CDR3 DNA sequence: TGCGCCAGCAGCATTCGCAGTTCCTCCCCGTACGAGCAGTACTTC. Its protein is CASSIRSSSPYEQYF.

V and J are TRBV29-1 and TRBJ1-2; 9 bases are a match to TRBD1. This CDR3 is built from 14 residues. J lost 8 bases, V lost 3 bases, and 10 bases had no gene match. Germline-derived CDR1 and CDR2 are SQVTM and ANQGSEA. CDR3 DNA sequence: TGCAGCGTTGAGTTGGGACAGGGTCCCTCCGGCTACACCTTC. It is translated as CSVELGQGPSGYTF.

The CDR3 nucleotides read TGTGCCAGCAGTCAAACCTGGGAGGGAATGAACACTGAAGCTTTCTTT. This codes for CASSQTWEGMNTEAFF. The V and J genes are TRBV2 and TRBJ1-1, with D unclear. With 5 bases removed from V and 0 bases from J, the gap between germline ends came to 16 bases. CDR3 length: 16 amino acids. CDR1 and CDR2 from the germline V gene are SNHLY and FYNNEI.

In this sample, this clone turned up many times. The V gene is TRBV11-2, the J gene TRBJ2-7, with TRBD2 identical over 13 bases. Looked up from germline, CDR1 is SGHAT and CDR2 is FQNNGV. This CDR3 contains 14 residues. V dropped 7 bases and J dropped 13; count of bases not matched to a gene: 13. In nucleotides, the CDR3 is TGTGCCAGCACTCCCTCCGGGACTAGCGGGAAACTATACTTC. Its protein product is CASTPSGTSGKLYF.

This chain uses TRBV27 with TRBJ1-2; tentative D call: TRBD1 (5 bases). The CDR3 consists of 14 residues. Germline V CDR1 and CDR2: MNHEY, SMNVEV (reference sequence). V lost 7 bases and J 4 bases, leaving 16 bases between the germline ends. The CDR3 loop reads CASTSLRGTYGYTF. CDR3 coding DNA: TGTGCCAGCACCTCCCTTCGGGGGACCTATGGCTACACCTTC.

The chain joins TRBV5-6 to TRBJ1-1; tentatively, D is TRBD1 (5 bases). The CDR3 is 14 residues long. Germline loops: CDR1 SGHDT, CDR2 YYEEEE. V was trimmed by 2 bases and J by 1 base, leaving 9 bases between them. The CDR3 reads CASSFTTANTEAFF. The CDR3, as DNA: TGTGCCAGCAGCTTCACGACAGCGAACACTGAAGCTTTCTTT.